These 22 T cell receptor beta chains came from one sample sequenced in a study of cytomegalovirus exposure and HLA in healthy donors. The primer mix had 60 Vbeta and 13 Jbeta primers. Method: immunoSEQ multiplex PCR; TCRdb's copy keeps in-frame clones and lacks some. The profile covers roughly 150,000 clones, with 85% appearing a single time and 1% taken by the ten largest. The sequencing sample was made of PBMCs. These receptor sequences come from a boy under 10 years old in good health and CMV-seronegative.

The CDR3 spells CAAHSRAGDSSGNTIYF. CDR3 nucleotides: TGTGCCGCGCATTCGCGGGCAGGTGATTCCTCTGGAAACACCATATATTTT. The chain couples TRBV10-3 to TRBJ1-3; no firm D call. Germline V gene data show CDR1 as ENHRY and CDR2 as SYGVKD. The CDR3 length is 17 residues. The V end lost 11 bases, the J end lost 0 bases, and 23 bases lay between the germline ends.

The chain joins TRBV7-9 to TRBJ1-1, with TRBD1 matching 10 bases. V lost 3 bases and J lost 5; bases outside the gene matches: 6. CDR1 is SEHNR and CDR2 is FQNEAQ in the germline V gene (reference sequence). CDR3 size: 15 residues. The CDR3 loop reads CASSFDRGQATEAFF. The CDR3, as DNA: TGTGCCAGCAGCTTCGACAGGGGGCAAGCAACTGAAGCTTTCTTT.

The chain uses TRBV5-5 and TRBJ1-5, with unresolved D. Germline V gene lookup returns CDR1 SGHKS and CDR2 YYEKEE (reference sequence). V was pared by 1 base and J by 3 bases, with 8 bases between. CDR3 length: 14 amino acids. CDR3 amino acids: CASSLIPSNQPQHF. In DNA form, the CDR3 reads TGTGCCAGCAGCTTGATCCCATCCAATCAGCCCCAGCATTTT.

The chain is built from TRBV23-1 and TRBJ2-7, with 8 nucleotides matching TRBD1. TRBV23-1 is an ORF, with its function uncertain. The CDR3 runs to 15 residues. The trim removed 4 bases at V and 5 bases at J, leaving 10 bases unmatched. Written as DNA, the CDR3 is TGCGCCAGCAGTCGAAGGACAGGGTCTCCCAACGAGCAGTACTTC. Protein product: CASSRRTGSPNEQYF.

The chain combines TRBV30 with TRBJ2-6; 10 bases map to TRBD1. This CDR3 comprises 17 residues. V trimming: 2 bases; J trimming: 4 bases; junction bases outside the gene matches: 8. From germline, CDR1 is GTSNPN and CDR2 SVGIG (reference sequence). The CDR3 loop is CAWSPRTGGTGANVLTF. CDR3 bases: TGTGCCTGGAGTCCGCGGACAGGGGGAACCGGGGCCAACGTCCTGACTTTC.

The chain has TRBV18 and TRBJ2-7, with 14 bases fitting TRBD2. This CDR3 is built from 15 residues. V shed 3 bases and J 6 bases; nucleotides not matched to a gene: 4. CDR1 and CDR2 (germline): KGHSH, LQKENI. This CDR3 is CASSPYGLAGGEQYF. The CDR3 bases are TGTGCCAGCTCACCTTACGGACTAGCGGGAGGCGAGCAGTACTTC.

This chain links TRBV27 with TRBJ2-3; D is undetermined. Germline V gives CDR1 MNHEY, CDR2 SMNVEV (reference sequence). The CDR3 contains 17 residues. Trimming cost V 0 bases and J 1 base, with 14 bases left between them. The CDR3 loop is CASSLSVDHLRTDTQYF. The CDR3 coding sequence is TGTGCCAGCAGTTTATCTGTAGATCACCTCCGCACAGATACGCAGTATTTT.

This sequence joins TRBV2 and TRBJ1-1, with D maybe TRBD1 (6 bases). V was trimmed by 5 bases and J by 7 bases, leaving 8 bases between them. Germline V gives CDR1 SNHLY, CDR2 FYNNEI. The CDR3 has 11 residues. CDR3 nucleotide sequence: TGTGCCAGCAGTCGACAGGTTGAAGCTTTCTTT. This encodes CASSRQVEAFF.

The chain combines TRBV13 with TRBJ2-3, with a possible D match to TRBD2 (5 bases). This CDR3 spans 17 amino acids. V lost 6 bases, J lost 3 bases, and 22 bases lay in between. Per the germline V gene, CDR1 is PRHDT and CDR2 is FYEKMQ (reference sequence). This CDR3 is CASRNTFGLGATDTQYF. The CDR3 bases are TGTGCCAGCAGGAATACTTTTGGGCTGGGAGCGACAGATACGCAGTATTTT.

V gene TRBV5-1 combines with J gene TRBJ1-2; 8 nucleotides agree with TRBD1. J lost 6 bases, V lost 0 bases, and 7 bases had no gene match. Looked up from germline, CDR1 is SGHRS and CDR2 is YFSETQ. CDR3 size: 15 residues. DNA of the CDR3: TGCGCCAGCAGCTTGGCTGGACAGGGAGTGAATGGCTACACCTTC. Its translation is CASSLAGQGVNGYTF.

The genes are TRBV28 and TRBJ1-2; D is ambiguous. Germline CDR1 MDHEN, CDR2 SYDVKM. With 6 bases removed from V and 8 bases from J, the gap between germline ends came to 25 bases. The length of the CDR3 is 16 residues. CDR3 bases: TGTGCCAGCAGCCCCCCATTGGGCTCGACGCTAAAAGGCTACACCTTC. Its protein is CASSPPLGSTLKGYTF.

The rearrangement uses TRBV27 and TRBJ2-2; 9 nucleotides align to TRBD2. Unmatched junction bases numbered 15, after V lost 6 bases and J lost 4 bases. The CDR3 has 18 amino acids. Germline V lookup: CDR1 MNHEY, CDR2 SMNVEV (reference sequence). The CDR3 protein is CASRGVMSRLAATGELFF. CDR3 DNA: TGTGCCAGCAGGGGGGTAATGAGCCGACTAGCGGCCACCGGGGAGCTGTTTTTT.

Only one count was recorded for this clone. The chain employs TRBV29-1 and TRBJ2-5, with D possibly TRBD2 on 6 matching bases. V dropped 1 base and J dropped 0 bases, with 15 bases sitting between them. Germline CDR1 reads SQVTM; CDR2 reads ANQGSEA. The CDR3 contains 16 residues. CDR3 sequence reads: CSVEGLRESYQETQYF. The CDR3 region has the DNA TGCAGCGTTGAAGGGTTACGGGAGTCCTACCAAGAGACCCAGTACTTC.

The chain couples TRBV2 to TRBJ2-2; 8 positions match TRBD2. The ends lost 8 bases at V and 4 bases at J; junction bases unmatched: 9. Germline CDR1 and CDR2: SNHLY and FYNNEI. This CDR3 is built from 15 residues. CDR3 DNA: TGTGCCAGCCTAGTTAGCGGGGCTCCCACCGGGGAGCTGTTTTTT. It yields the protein CASLVSGAPTGELFF.

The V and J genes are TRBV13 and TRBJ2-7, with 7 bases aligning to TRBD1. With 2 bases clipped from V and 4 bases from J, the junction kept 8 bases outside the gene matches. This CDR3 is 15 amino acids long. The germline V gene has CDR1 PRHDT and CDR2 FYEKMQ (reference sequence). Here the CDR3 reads CASSLSGQASYEQYF. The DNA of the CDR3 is TGTGCCAGCAGCTTAAGCGGACAGGCCTCTTACGAGCAGTACTTC.

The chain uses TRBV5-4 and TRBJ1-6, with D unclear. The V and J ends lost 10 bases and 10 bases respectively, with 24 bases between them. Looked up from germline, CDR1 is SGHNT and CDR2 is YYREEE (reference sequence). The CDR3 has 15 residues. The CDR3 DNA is TGTGCCTTCACTTTAACCGGGGAGGCATCGTCACCCCTCCACTTT. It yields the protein CAFTLTGEASSPLHF. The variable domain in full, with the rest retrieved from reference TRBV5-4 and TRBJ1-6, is ETGVTQSPTHLIKTRGQQVTLRCSSQSGHNTVSWYQQALGQGPQFIFQYYREEENGRGNFPPRFSGLQFPNYSSELNVNALELDDSALYLCAFTLTGEASSPLHFGNGTRLTVT.

Written as DNA, the CDR3 is TGTGCCAGCAACAGGGGAAATGAAAAACTGTTTTTT. Translation: CASNRGNEKLFF. This chain connects TRBV28 to TRBJ1-4, with 7 positions matching TRBD1. Germline loops: CDR1 MDHEN, CDR2 SYDVKM. V lost 7 bases, J lost 5 bases, and 1 base stayed unmatched. The CDR3 is 12 residues long.

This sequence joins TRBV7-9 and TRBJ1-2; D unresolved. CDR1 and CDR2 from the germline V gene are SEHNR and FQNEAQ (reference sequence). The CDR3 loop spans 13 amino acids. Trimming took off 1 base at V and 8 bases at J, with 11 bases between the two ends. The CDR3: CASSLDAGGGYTF. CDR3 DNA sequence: TGTGCCAGCAGCTTAGATGCGGGAGGAGGCTACACCTTC.

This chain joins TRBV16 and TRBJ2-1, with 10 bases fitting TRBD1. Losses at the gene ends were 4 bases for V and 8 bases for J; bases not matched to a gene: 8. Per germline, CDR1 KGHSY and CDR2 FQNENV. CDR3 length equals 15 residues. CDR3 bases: TGTGCCAGCAGCCCGGGACAGGGGTTACTCGATGAGCAGTTCTTC. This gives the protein CASSPGQGLLDEQFF.

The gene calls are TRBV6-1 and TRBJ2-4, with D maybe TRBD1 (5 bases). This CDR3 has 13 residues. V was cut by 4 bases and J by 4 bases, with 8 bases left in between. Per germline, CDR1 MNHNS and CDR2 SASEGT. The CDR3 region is CASSGSGKNIQYF. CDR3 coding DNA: TGTGCCAGCAGTGGCTCAGGGAAAAACATTCAGTACTTC.

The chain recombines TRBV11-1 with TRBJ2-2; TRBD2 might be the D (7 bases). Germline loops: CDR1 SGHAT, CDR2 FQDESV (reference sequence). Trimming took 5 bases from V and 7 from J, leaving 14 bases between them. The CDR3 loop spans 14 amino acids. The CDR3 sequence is CASSQRGDYGELFF. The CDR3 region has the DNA TGTGCCAGCAGCCAGAGGGGGGACTACGGGGAGCTGTTTTTT.

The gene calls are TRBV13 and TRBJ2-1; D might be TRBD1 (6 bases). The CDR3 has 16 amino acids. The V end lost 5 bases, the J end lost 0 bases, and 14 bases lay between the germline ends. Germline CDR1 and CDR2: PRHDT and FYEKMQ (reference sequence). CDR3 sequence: CASSPRGYGSYNEQFF. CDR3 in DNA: TGTGCCAGCAGCCCTAGGGGGTACGGCTCCTACAATGAGCAGTTCTTC.